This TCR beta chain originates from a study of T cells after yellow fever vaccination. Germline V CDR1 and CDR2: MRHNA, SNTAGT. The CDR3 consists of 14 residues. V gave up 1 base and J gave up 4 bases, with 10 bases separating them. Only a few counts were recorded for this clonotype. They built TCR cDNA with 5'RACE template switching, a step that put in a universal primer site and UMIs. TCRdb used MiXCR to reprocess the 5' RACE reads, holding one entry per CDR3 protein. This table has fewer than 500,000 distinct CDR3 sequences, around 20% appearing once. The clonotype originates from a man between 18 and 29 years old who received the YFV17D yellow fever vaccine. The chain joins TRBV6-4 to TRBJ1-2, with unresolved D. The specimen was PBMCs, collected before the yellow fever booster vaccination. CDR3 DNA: TGTGCCAGCAGTGACTGGGGATCCATCTATGGCTACACCTTC. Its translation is CASSDWGSIYGYTF.